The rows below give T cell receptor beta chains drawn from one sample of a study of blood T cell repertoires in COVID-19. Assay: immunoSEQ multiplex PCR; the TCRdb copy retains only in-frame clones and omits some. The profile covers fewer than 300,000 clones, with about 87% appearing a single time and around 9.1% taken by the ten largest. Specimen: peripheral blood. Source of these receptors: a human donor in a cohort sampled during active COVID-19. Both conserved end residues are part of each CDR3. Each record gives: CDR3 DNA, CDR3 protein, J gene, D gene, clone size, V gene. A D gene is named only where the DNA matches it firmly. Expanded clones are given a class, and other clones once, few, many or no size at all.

CDR3nt: TGTGCCAGCAGTCAGAATGAGCAGTTCTTC
CDR3aa: CASSQNEQFF
j_gene: TRBJ2-1
d_gene: -
abundance: -
v_gene: TRBV12-3/TRBV12-4

CDR3nt: TGCGCCACCGAGACAGGGAGTGGAGAGACCCAGTACTTC
CDR3aa: CATETGSGETQYF
j_gene: TRBJ2-5
d_gene: TRBD1
abundance: -
v_gene: TRBV5-1

CDR3nt: TGCGCCAGGTCACAGGGGGGATCCTATGGCTACACCTTC
CDR3aa: CARSQGGSYGYTF
j_gene: TRBJ1-2
d_gene: TRBD1
abundance: -
v_gene: TRBV5-1

CDR3nt: TGCGCCAGCAGCTTGGTTGGGAGGGGCATAGAGACCCAGTACTTC
CDR3aa: CASSLVGRGIETQYF
j_gene: TRBJ2-5
d_gene: TRBD2
abundance: -
v_gene: TRBV5-1

CDR3nt: TGTGCCAGCAGCCGCAACACTCAATCGAGGTCCAAAAACATTCAGTACTTC
CDR3aa: CASSRNTQSRSKNIQYF
j_gene: TRBJ2-4
d_gene: -
abundance: once
v_gene: TRBV7-9

CDR3nt: TGTGCCAGCAGTTTATGGACAGCCTTCGCGAACACCGGGGAGCTGTTTTTT
CDR3aa: CASSLWTAFANTGELFF
j_gene: TRBJ2-2
d_gene: -
abundance: once
v_gene: TRBV27

CDR3nt: TGTGCCAGCAGTTCGACAGCGGGGGGCTCCTGGGAGCAGTACTTC
CDR3aa: CASSSTAGGSWEQYF
j_gene: TRBJ2-7
d_gene: TRBD2
abundance: -
v_gene: TRBV6-2/TRBV6-3

CDR3nt: TGTGCCAGCAGTTACTCCGGTTCCAAAAACATTCAGTACTTC
CDR3aa: CASSYSGSKNIQYF
j_gene: TRBJ2-4
d_gene: -
abundance: many
v_gene: TRBV6-2/TRBV6-3

CDR3nt: TGCGCCAGCAGCCAAGATTCCGGGGGGAACACTGAAGCTTTCTTT
CDR3aa: CASSQDSGGNTEAFF
j_gene: TRBJ1-1
d_gene: -
abundance: -
v_gene: TRBV4-3

CDR3nt: TGTGCCAGCAGCTTGGGGGGACTAGCGGGGTTATCCTACGAGCAGTACTTC
CDR3aa: CASSLGGLAGLSYEQYF
j_gene: TRBJ2-7
d_gene: TRBD2
abundance: -
v_gene: TRBV7-2

CDR3nt: TGTGCCAGCAGATTTGACAGGGGGCTTAAGGAGACCCAGTACTTC
CDR3aa: CASRFDRGLKETQYF
j_gene: TRBJ2-5
d_gene: TRBD1
abundance: -
v_gene: TRBV2

CDR3nt: TGTGCCAGCTCACCACTAGCGGGGGCCCCGAGCGCGAACACCGGGGAGCTGTTTTTT
CDR3aa: CASSPLAGAPSANTGELFF
j_gene: TRBJ2-2
d_gene: TRBD2
abundance: -
v_gene: TRBV18

CDR3nt: TGTGCCAGCAGCAAAGGGATAGCGGGAAACACCGGGGAGCTGTTTTTT
CDR3aa: CASSKGIAGNTGELFF
j_gene: TRBJ2-2
d_gene: -
abundance: medium-sized
v_gene: TRBV21-1

CDR3nt: TGCAGTGCTAGTCGTAGCGGGAGGGCCAACGAGCAGTACTTC
CDR3aa: CSASRSGRANEQYF
j_gene: TRBJ2-7
d_gene: TRBD2
abundance: -
v_gene: TRBV20-1

CDR3nt: TGTGCCAGCAGCCAACAGGGGATTAGCAATCAGCCCCAGCATTTT
CDR3aa: CASSQQGISNQPQHF
j_gene: TRBJ1-5
d_gene: TRBD1
abundance: -
v_gene: TRBV2

CDR3nt: TGCGCCAGCAGCCCCAAACTAGCGGGTACAGATACGCAGTATTTT
CDR3aa: CASSPKLAGTDTQYF
j_gene: TRBJ2-3
d_gene: TRBD2
abundance: -
v_gene: TRBV5-1

CDR3nt: TGTGCCAGCAGGAGGGGGTACGAGCAGTACTTC
CDR3aa: CASRRGYEQYF
j_gene: TRBJ2-7
d_gene: -
abundance: -
v_gene: TRBV11-2

CDR3nt: TGTGCCAGCAGCTTGGCCGGGAACCGGGACTACGAGCAGTACTTC
CDR3aa: CASSLAGNRDYEQYF
j_gene: TRBJ2-7
d_gene: -
abundance: -
v_gene: TRBV5-8

CDR3nt: TGCGCCAGCAGGGGGAGCGGGCCCGAGCAGTACTTC
CDR3aa: CASRGSGPEQYF
j_gene: TRBJ2-7
d_gene: -
abundance: -
v_gene: TRBV5-1

CDR3nt: TGCAGTGCTAGTTTTCTATCCGTGAACACTGAAGCTTTCTTT
CDR3aa: CSASFLSVNTEAFF
j_gene: TRBJ1-1
d_gene: -
abundance: -
v_gene: TRBV20-1

CDR3nt: TGCGCCAGCAGCCAAGAAGGACCAACCGGGACTAGCAGTCCCGAGACCCAGTACTTC
CDR3aa: CASSQEGPTGTSSPETQYF
j_gene: TRBJ2-5
d_gene: TRBD2
abundance: -
v_gene: TRBV4-1

CDR3nt: TGCGCCAGCTGCCGGGACAGGGACTACGAGCAGTACTTC
CDR3aa: CASCRDRDYEQYF
j_gene: TRBJ2-7
d_gene: TRBD1
abundance: few
v_gene: TRBV5-1